Listed here is a single TCR beta chain. Its antigen is not known. These data belong to a study of T cells in Graves' hyperthyroidism and ophthalmopathy. Germline lookup yields CDR1 MDHEN and CDR2 SYDVKM. CDR3 length: 14 residues. The trim removed 4 bases at V and 6 bases at J, leaving 4 bases unmatched. Researchers took RNA transcripts and amplified the TCR beta CDR3 regions from them. First-round RT-PCR targeting the TCR CDR3 was performed with the HTBI primer set. MiXCR was run by TCRdb on the multiplex PCR reads, yielding one entry per CDR3 protein. The repertoire includes about 420,000 distinct CDR3 sequences, roughly an eighth of them detected once, and approximately 5.8% sits in the top ten. Study-wide points: Among thyroid clonotypes expanded above 0.001, most also appeared in blood. Ophthalmopathy was told apart from stable hyperthyroidism by a 13 V-J model.

Lactation, pregnancy, other autoimmune disease or uncontrolled infection excluded patients. Together with thyroid ultrasound, orbital computed tomography, serum thyroxine and TRAb, clinical symptoms were used for diagnoses. The J gene is TRBJ2-7, the V gene TRBV28, with 12 bases identical to TRBD2. The clonotype originates from a woman between 18 and 29 years old with Graves' hyperthyroidism. The sequencing input was blood. Written as DNA, the CDR3 is TGTGCCAGCAGTTCTAGCGGGAGGGCTATCGAGCAGTACTTC. Encoded protein: CASSSSGRAIEQYF.